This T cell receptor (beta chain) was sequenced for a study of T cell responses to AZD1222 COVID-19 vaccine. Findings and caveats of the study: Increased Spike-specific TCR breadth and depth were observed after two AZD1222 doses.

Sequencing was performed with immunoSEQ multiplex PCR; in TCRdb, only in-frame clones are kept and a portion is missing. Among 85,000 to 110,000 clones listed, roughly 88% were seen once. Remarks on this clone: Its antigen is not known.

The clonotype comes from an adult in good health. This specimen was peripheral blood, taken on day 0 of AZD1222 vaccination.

CDR3 coding DNA: TGTGCCAGCAGCTTAGCGGGGATTAGAAACAGTTGGAGCTCCTACAATGAGCAGTTCTTC. Encoded protein: CASSLAGIRNSWSSYNEQFF. V and J are TRBV7-8 and TRBJ2-1; D ambiguous. This CDR3 is built from 20 residues. Germline CDR1 SGHVS, CDR2 FQNEAQ. Trimming took 0 bases from V and 0 from J, leaving 21 bases between them.